The 19 T cell receptor beta chains below come from one sample, sequenced in a study of blood T cell repertoires in COVID-19. Profiling relied on immunoSEQ multiplex PCR, and the TCRdb table lists in-frame clones only, not all of them. Of some 400,000 clones listed, around 91% are singletons. The sample consisted of peripheral blood. These receptors originate from a young man with active or convalescent COVID-19.

This clone was recorded only once. The J gene is TRBJ2-5, the V gene TRBV27; 8 bases map to TRBD1. Unmatched junction bases numbered 12, after V lost 7 bases and J lost 5 bases. Germline V gene lookup returns CDR1 MNHEY and CDR2 SMNVEV (reference sequence). The CDR3 sequence is 15 residues long. CDR3 sequence: CASTRDRSRPETQYF. The CDR3 DNA reads TGTGCCAGCACCAGGGACAGGTCAAGACCGGAGACCCAGTACTTC.

This chain joins TRBV2 and TRBJ2-3; 15 positions match TRBD2. Losses at the gene ends were 3 bases for V and 5 bases for J; bases not matched to a gene: 18. Germline values: CDR1 SNHLY, CDR2 FYNNEI. The CDR3 length is 21 residues. CDR3 residues: CASSDDRTSGGARISIDTQYF. Here the CDR3 DNA reads TGTGCCAGCAGTGACGACCGGACTAGCGGGGGGGCCCGCATTTCAATAGATACGCAGTATTTT.

This chain joins TRBV6-1 and TRBJ1-2, with D maybe TRBD1 (5 bases). The V end lost 2 bases, the J end lost 1 base, and 8 bases lay between the germline ends. The CDR3 contains 14 residues. Germline loops: CDR1 MNHNS, CDR2 SASEGT. The CDR3 DNA reads as TGTGCCAGCAGTGAAAGGGGTTTTAACTATGGCTACACCTTC. It yields the protein CASSERGFNYGYTF.

This rearrangement joins TRBV3-1 (or the pseudogene TRBV3-2) to TRBJ2-1, with 8 bases fitting TRBD1. V trimming: 4 bases; J trimming: 3 bases; junction bases outside the gene matches: 14. The CDR3 length is 18 residues. Germline V gene sequence: CDR1 LGHDT, CDR2 YNNKEL (reference sequence). For the CDR3, the DNA is TGTGCCAGCAGCCCCCAGTTTTGGACAGGGCCCCTCTACAATGAGCAGTTCTTC. Protein product: CASSPQFWTGPLYNEQFF.

The chain is built from TRBV24-1 and TRBJ1-5, with 8 bases aligning to TRBD1. The CDR3 totals 14 residues. Losses at the gene ends were 7 bases for V and 0 bases for J; bases not matched to a gene: 1. Per the germline V gene, CDR1 is KGHDR and CDR2 is SFDVKD. CDR3 nucleotides: TGTGCCACCAGCGGGACAGGTAGCAATCAGCCCCAGCATTTT. It encodes CATSGTGSNQPQHF.

V gene TRBV19 combines with J gene TRBJ2-1; 7 bases fit TRBD2. This CDR3 is 15 amino acids long. The germline gives CDR1 LNHDA, CDR2 SQIVND (reference sequence). With V trimmed by 7 bases and J by 5 bases, 11 bases remained unmatched. The CDR3: CASTWGGNVDNEQFF. CDR3 bases: TGTGCCAGTACCTGGGGGGGAAACGTCGACAATGAGCAGTTCTTC.

The gene calls are TRBV5-6 and TRBJ2-2; TRBD1 aligns across 9 bases. Germline CDR1 and CDR2: SGHDT and YYEEEE. The CDR3 runs to 17 residues. Germline trimming cut 4 bases from V and 0 bases from J; bases unmatched to any gene: 7. The CDR3 region is CASSDDRGSANTGELFF. The DNA for the CDR3 is TGTGCCAGCAGCGACGACAGGGGGTCTGCGAACACCGGGGAGCTGTTTTTT.

The chain carries TRBV6-5 and TRBJ1-3; no reliable D call. This CDR3 spans 13 amino acids. Trimming took off 7 bases at V and 4 bases at J, with 11 bases between the two ends. Per the germline V gene, CDR1 is MNHEY and CDR2 is SVGAGI. As DNA, the CDR3 is TGTGCCAGCACTCCTGGGCCGGGAAACACCATATATTTT. This encodes CASTPGPGNTIYF.

The J gene is TRBJ2-1, the V gene TRBV4-1; 8 nucleotides line up with TRBD2. Losses at the gene ends were 4 bases for V and 5 bases for J; bases not matched to a gene: 10. Germline-derived CDR1 and CDR2 are MGHRA and YSYEKL. This CDR3 region has 16 residues. The CDR3 loop reads CASSRAGTSPNNEQFF. The DNA of the CDR3 is TGCGCCAGCAGCCGAGCCGGGACTAGTCCAAACAATGAGCAGTTCTTC.

This chain links TRBV2 with TRBJ1-5; the match to TRBD1 covers 8 bases. After removal of 4 bases from V and 6 bases from J, the junction contained 5 bases not matched to a gene. This CDR3 has 14 residues. Germline V gives CDR1 SNHLY, CDR2 FYNNEI. The CDR3 region has the DNA TGTGCCAGCAGTGGGACAGGGATACGTCAGCCCCAGCATTTT. Encoded protein: CASSGTGIRQPQHF.

This chain connects TRBV5-6 to TRBJ1-2, with TRBD1 matching over 7 bases. This CDR3 spans 15 amino acids. Germline CDR1 SGHDT, CDR2 YYEEEE. V dropped 1 base and J dropped 1; count of bases not matched to a gene: 4. Written as DNA, the CDR3 is TGTGCCAGCAGCTTGTGGGACAGAGATAACTATGGCTACACCTTC. Residues: CASSLWDRDNYGYTF.

The chain links TRBV28 to TRBJ1-1, with D possibly matching TRBD1 (5 bases). CDR3 length equals 13 residues. CDR1 and CDR2 (germline): MDHEN, SYDVKM. Trimming removed 7 bases from V and 4 bases from J, with 13 bases in between. The CDR3 DNA is TGTGCCAGCACTCCCCGTAGGGGCACTGAAGCTTTCTTT. It encodes CASTPRRGTEAFF.

The chain has TRBV5-6 and TRBJ2-1, with 8 bases matching TRBD2. The germline V gene encodes CDR1 SGHDT and CDR2 YYEEEE. The CDR3 covers 18 residues. V was clipped by 4 bases and J by 2 bases; unmatched bases: 14. The DNA for the CDR3 is TGTGCCAGCAGCAAACAGGTCCGGGTAGCGGGGACCTACAATGAGCAGTTCTTC. This gives the protein CASSKQVRVAGTYNEQFF.

J is TRBJ1-4 and V is TRBV25-1; possible D gene TRBD1, 5 bases. Germline V gene data show CDR1 as MGHDK and CDR2 as SYGVNS. The ends were cut back, 2 bases at V and 1 base at J, with 5 bases in the middle. CDR3 length: 14 amino acids. The CDR3 region has the DNA TGTGCCAGCAGTGAACAGGGAACTAATGAAAAACTGTTTTTT. The encoded protein is CASSEQGTNEKLFF.

The chain carries TRBV7-9 and TRBJ1-2; maybe TRBD1 (5 bases). CDR3 length: 14 residues. CDR1 and CDR2 (germline): SEHNR, FQNEAQ (reference sequence). The V and J ends lost 5 bases and 5 bases respectively, with 15 bases between them. CDR3 bases: TGTGCCAGCAGCGCTACAGGAGCGAGGTATGGCTACACCTTC. Its translation: CASSATGARYGYTF.

The rearrangement joins TRBV6-5 to TRBJ1-2; weak D call: TRBD1 (6 bases). The CDR3 runs to 15 residues. Trimming shortened V by 5 bases and J by 2 bases, and 15 bases separated the two germline ends. CDR1 MNHEY and CDR2 SVGAGI come from the germline V gene. CDR3 sequence: CASSPFLGQNYGYTF. As DNA, the CDR3 is TGTGCCAGCAGTCCTTTTTTGGGACAAAACTATGGCTACACCTTC.

V is TRBV7-8 and J is TRBJ2-7; a weak D match, TRBD2 (5 bases). The CDR3 consists of 14 residues. Trimming left V 1 base short and J 0 bases short, with 7 bases between. Germline CDR1 SGHVS, CDR2 FQNEAQ. CDR3 protein: CASSLERHSYEQYF. DNA of the CDR3: TGTGCCAGCAGCTTAGAGCGGCACTCCTACGAGCAGTACTTC.

The sample holds one count of this clone. The chain joins TRBV27 to TRBJ2-1, with D hard to call. V lost 4 bases to trimming and J lost 5 bases, with 6 bases between them. This CDR3 is 12 amino acids long. Germline V gene lookup returns CDR1 MNHEY and CDR2 SMNVEV (reference sequence). This CDR3 is CASSSPHNEQFF. DNA for the CDR3: TGTGCCAGCAGTTCCCCTCACAATGAGCAGTTCTTC.

V gene TRBV11-2 combines with J gene TRBJ2-2, with D perhaps matching TRBD1 (6 bases). V lost 3 bases, J lost 6 bases, and 11 bases lay in between. The CDR3 is 14 amino acids. CDR1 and CDR2 from the germline V gene are SGHAT and FQNNGV. CDR3 amino acids: CASSFTGSSGELFF. DNA for the CDR3: TGTGCCAGCAGCTTCACAGGGTCGTCCGGGGAGCTGTTTTTT.